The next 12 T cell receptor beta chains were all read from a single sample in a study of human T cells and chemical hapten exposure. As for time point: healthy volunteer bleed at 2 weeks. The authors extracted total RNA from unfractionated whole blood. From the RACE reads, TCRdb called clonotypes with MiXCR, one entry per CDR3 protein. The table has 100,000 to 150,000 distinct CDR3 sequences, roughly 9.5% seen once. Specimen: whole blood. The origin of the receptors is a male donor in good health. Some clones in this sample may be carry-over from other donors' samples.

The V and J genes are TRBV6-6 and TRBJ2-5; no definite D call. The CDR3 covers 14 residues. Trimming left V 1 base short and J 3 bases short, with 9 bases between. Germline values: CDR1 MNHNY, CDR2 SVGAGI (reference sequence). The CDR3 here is CASSYFGDEETQYF. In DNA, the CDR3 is TGTGCCAGCAGTTACTTTGGCGACGAAGAGACCCAGTACTTC.

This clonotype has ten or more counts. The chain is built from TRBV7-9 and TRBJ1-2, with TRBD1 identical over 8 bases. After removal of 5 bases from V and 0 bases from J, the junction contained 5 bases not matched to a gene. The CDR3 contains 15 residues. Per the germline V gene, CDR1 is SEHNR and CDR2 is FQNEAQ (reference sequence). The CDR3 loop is CASSQTGVANYGYTF. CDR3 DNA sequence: TGTGCCAGCAGCCAGACAGGGGTTGCTAACTATGGCTACACCTTC.

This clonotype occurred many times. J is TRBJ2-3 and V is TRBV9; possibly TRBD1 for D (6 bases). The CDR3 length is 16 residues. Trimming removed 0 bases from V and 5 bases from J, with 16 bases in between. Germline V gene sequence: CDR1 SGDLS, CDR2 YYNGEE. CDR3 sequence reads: CASSVVGRQVGDTQYF. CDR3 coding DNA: TGTGCCAGCAGCGTAGTGGGTCGACAGGTTGGAGATACGCAGTATTTT.

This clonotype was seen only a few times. CDR3 region: CASSNPMNTEAFF. In nucleotides, the CDR3 is TGTGCCAGTAGTAACCCGATGAACACTGAAGCTTTCTTT. The gene calls are TRBV19 and TRBJ1-1; D unresolved. The CDR3 runs 13 residues. CDR1 and CDR2 from the germline V gene are LNHDA and SQIVND (reference sequence). The ends were cut back, 4 bases at V and 0 bases at J, with 6 bases in the middle.

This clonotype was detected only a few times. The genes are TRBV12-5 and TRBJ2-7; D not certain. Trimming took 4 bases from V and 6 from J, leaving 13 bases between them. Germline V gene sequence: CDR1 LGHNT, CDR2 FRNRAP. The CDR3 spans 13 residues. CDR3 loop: CASGSKGIPEQYF. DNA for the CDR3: TGTGCTAGTGGTTCAAAGGGAATCCCCGAGCAGTACTTC. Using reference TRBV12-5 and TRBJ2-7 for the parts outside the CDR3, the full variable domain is DARVTQTPRHKVTEMGQEVTMRCQPILGHNTVFWYRQTMMQGLELLAYFRNRAPLDDSGMPKDRFSAEMPDATLATLKIQPSEPRDSAVYFCASGSKGIPEQYFGPGTRLTVT.

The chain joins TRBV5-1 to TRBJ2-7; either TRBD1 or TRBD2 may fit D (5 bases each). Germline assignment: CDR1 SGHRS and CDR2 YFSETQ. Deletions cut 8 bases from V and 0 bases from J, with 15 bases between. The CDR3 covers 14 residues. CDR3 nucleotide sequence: TGCGCCAGGGGACGGAGCTTAAGCTCCTACGAGCAGTACTTC. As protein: CARGRSLSSYEQYF.

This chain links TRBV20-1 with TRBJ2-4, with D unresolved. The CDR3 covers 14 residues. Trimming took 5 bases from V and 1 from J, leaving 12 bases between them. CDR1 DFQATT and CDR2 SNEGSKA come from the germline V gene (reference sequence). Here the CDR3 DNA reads TGCAGTGCTCGGGCGCGCGTGGCCAAAAACATTCAGTACTTC. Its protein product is CSARARVAKNIQYF.

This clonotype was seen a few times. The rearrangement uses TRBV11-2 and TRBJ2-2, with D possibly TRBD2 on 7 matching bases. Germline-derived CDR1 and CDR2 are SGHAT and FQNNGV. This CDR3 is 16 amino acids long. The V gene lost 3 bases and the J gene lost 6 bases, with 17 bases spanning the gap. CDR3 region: CASSFRRGGFSGELFF. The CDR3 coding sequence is TGTGCCAGCAGCTTTCGGAGGGGGGGCTTTTCCGGGGAGCTGTTTTTT.

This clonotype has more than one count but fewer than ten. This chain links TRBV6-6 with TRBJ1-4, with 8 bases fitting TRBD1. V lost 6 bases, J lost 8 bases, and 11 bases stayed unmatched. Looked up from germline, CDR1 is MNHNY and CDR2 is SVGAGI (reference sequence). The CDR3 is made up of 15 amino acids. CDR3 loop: CASRSSGGQGEKLFF. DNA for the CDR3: TGTGCCAGCAGGTCCTCAGGGGGCCAGGGGGAAAAACTGTTTTTT.

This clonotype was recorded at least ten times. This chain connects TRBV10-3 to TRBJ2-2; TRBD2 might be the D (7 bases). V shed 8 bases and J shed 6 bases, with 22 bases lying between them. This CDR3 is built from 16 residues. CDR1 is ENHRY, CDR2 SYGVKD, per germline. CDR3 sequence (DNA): TGTGCCATCGGTTCCCCGACTAGCCAGGGGTCCGGGGAGCTGTTTTTT. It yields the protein CAIGSPTSQGSGELFF.

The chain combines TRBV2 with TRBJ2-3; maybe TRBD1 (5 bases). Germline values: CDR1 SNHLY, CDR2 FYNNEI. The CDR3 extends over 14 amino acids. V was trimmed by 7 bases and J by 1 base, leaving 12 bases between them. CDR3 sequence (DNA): TGTGCCAGCAAGATCCTAGGGGGCACAGATACGCAGTATTTT. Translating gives CASKILGGTDTQYF.

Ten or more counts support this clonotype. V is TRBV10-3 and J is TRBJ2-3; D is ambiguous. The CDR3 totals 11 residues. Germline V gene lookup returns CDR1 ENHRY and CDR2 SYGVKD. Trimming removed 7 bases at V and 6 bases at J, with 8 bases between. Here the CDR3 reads CAITSRDTQYF. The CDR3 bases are TGTGCCATCACTTCACGCGATACGCAGTATTTT.